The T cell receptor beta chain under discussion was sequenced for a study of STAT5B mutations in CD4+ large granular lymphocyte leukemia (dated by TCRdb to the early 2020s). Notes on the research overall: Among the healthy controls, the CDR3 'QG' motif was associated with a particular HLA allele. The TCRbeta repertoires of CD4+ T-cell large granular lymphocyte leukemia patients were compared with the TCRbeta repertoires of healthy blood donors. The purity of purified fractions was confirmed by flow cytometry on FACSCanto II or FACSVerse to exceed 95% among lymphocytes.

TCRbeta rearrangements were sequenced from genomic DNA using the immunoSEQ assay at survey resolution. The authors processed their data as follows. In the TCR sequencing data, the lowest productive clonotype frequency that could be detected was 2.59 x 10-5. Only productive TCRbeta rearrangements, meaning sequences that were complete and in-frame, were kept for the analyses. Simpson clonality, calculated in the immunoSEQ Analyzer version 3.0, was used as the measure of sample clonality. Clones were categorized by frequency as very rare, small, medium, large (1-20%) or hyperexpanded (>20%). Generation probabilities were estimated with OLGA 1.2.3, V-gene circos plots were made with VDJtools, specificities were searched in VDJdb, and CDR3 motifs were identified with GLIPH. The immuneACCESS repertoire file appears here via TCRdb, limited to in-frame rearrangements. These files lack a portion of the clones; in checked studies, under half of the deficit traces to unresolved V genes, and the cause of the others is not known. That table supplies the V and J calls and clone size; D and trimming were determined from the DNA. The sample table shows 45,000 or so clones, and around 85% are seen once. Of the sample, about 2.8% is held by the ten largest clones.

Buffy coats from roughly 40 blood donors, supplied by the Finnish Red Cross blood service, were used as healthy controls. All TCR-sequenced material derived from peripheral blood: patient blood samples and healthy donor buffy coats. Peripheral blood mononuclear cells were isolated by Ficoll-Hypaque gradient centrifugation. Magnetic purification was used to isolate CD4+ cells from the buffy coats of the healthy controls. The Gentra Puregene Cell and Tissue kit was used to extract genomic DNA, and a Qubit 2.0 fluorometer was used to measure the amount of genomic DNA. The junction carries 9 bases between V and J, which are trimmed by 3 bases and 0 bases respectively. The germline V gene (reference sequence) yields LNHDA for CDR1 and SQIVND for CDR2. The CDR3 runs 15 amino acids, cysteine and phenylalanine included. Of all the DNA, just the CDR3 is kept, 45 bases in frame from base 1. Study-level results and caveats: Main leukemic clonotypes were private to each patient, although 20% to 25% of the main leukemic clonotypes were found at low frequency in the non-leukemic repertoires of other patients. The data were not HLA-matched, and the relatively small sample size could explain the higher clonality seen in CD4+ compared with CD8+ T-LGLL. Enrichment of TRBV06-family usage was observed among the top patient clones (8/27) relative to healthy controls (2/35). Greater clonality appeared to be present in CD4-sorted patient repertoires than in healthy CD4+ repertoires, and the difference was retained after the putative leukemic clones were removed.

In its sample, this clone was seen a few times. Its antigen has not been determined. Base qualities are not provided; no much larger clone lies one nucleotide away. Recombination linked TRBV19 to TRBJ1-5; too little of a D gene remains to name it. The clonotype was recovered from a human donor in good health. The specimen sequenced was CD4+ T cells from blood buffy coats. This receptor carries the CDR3 CASSILDNSNQPQHF. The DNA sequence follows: TGTGCCAGTAGTATCCTGGATAATAGCAATCAGCCCCAGCATTTT.